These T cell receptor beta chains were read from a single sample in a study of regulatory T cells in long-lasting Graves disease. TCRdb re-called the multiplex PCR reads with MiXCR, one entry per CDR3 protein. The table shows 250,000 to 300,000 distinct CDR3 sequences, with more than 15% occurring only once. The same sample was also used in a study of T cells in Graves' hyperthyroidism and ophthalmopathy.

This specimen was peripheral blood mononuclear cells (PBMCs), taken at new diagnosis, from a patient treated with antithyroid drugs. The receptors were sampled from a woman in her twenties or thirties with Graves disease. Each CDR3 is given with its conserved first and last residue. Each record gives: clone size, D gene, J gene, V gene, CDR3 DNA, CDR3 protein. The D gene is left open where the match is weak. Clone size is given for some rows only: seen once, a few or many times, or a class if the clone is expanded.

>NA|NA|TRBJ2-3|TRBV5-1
TGCGCCAGCAGCTTGGCCAGGGGAGGCACAGATACGCAGTATTTT
CASSLARGGTDTQYF
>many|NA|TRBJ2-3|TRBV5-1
TGCGCCAGCAGCTTGTCGAGACTGTCGAGCACAGATACGCAGTATTTT
CASSLSRLSSTDTQYF
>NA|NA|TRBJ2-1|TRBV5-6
TGTGCCAGCAGCTTGCTCCCGCAAGGAATGATGCAGTTCTTC
CASSLLPQGMMQFF
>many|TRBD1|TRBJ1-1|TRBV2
TGTGCCAGCAGTGGAGGACAGGCCACTGAAGCTTTCTTT
CASSGGQATEAFF
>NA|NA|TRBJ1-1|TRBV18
TGTGCCAGCTCGCTTGATCTCCTTGGCACTGAAGCTTTCTTT
CASSLDLLGTEAFF
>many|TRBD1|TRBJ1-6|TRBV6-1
TGTGCCAGCAGTGCCGGGACAGGGGATTCACCCCTCCACTTT
CASSAGTGDSPLHF
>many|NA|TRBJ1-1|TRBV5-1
TGTGCCAGCAGCCTCGGACGAGGGAACACTGAAGCTTTCTTT
CASSLGRGNTEAFF
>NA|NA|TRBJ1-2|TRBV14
TGTGCCAGCAGCCAAGTTTCGGGGGCTTTCACCTTC
CASSQVSGAFTF
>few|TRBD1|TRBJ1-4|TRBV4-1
TGCGCCAGCAGCCAAGCTGGGACAGACCTTGAAAAACTGTTTTTT
CASSQAGTDLEKLFF
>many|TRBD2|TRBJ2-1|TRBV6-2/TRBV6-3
TGTGCCAGCACACGGGGGGGGGCAGTTGAGCAGTTCTTC
CASTRGGAVEQFF
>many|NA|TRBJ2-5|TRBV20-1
TGCAGTGCTAGGACCGGGCGGCCTGAAGAAAGACCGACCCAGTACTTC
CSARTGRPEERPTQYF
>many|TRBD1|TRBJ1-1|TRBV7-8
TGTGCCAGCAGCTTATATGAGAGGCCGACAGGGGGGGGCATCGGCACTGAAGCTTTCTTT
CASSLYERPTGGGIGTEAFF
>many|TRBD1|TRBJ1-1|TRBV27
TGTGCCAGCAGTCGGGACAGGGGGGTGATTGGAGCTTTCTTT
CASSRDRGVIGAFF
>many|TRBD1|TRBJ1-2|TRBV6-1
TGTGCCAGCAGCCTGTTCCCGGACAGGGGGTCCTATGGCTACACCTTC
CASSLFPDRGSYGYTF
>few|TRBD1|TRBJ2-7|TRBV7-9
TGTGCCAGCAGCTCGACAGGGGTGCAGTACTTC
CASSSTGVQYF
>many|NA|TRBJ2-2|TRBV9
TGTGCCAGCAGCGTAGCGGCCGGGGAGCTGTTTTTT
CASSVAAGELFF
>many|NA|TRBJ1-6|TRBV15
TGTGCCACGAGGCAGGGGAGCTCCTATAATTCACCCCTCCACTTT
CATRQGSSYNSPLHF
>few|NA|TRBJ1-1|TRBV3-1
TGTGCCAGCAGCCAAGTAGTCAGCCACCCGAACACTGAAGCTTTCTTT
CASSQVVSHPNTEAFF
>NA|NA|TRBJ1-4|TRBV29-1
TGCAGCGTAGGGGATTCTCGTAATGAAAAACTGTTTTTT
CSVGDSRNEKLFF
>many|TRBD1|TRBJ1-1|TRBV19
TGTGCCAGTAGTGTTTCGGGACAGGTGAACACTGAAGCTTTCTTT
CASSVSGQVNTEAFF
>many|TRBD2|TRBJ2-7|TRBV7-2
TGTGCCAGCAGCTCTAGCGGGCCCTCCTACGAGCAGTACTTC
CASSSSGPSYEQYF
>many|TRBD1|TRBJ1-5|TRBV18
TGTGCCAGCTCACCATCGACAGGGGATCAGCCCCAGCATTTT
CASSPSTGDQPQHF
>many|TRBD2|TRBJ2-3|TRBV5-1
TGCGCCAGCCTTCCGGGCGGGGGGCTCGAAGATACGCAGTATTTT
CASLPGGGLEDTQYF
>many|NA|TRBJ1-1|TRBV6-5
TGTGCCAGCAGTTACTCGTCCGGGACGGTGAACACTGAAGCTTTCTTT
CASSYSSGTVNTEAFF
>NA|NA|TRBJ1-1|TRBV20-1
TGCAGTGCCTGGGACACCTATTGGGGCACTGAAGCTTTCTTT
CSAWDTYWGTEAFF
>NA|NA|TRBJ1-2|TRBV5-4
TGTGCCAGCAGCGGGCCGACAGTCAACTATGGCTACACCTTC
CASSGPTVNYGYTF
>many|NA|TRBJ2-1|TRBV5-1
TGCGCCACTCAAAAGGGGGGGAACTACAATGAGCAGTTCTTC
CATQKGGNYNEQFF
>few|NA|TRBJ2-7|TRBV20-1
TGCAGTGCTAGTGGGTCGGGGGTTCCCTACGAGCAGTACTTC
CSASGSGVPYEQYF
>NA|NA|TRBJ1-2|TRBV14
TGTGCCAGCAGCCAAGAGGGACCGACCAATGGCTACACCTTC
CASSQEGPTNGYTF
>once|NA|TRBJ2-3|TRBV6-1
TGTGCCAGCAGCTTGACACGCCGGTCAACAGATACGCAGTATTTT
CASSLTRRSTDTQYF
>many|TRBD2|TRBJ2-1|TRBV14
TGTGCCAGCAGCCAGCCTAGCGGGGTCCTAATCTTC
CASSQPSGVLIF
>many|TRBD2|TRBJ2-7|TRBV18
TGTGCCAGCTCACCAACTAGCGGGGTCCTCTCCTACGAGCAGTACTTC
CASSPTSGVLSYEQYF
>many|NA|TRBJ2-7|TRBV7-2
TGTGCCAGCAGCACTGGACCGACCTACGAGCAGTACTTC
CASSTGPTYEQYF
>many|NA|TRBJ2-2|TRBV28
TGTGCCAGCAGTTTGATGGACGGCCCGGTGGTTTCCGGGGAGCTGTTTTTT
CASSLMDGPVVSGELFF
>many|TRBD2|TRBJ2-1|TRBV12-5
TGTGCTAGTGGTTTCCCTCAACGCATTACTAGCGGGTCCATACATGAGCAGTTCTTC
CASGFPQRITSGSIHEQFF
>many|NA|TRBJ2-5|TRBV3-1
TGTGCCAGCAGCCAAGAGAACGGGGCGGAGACCCAGTACTTC
CASSQENGAETQYF
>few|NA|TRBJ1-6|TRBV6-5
TGTGCCAGCAGTTCCGACAGAGTTTATAATTCACCCCTCCACTTT
CASSSDRVYNSPLHF
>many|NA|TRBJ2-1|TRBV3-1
TGTGCCAGCAGCCAAGGGGAACTTGAGCAGTTCTTC
CASSQGELEQFF
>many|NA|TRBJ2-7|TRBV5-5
TGTGCCAGCAGTCACCGGGGCCAGCAGTACTTC
CASSHRGQQYF
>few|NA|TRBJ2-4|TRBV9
TGTGCCAGCAGCCTACAGGGAGGAAGGGACATTCAGTACTTC
CASSLQGGRDIQYF
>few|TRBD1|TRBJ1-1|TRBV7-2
TGTGCCAGCAGCCTAGGGACAGGGGCTGGGGGATTTACTGAAGCTTTCTTT
CASSLGTGAGGFTEAFF
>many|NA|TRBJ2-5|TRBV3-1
TGTGCCAGCAGCAAACGGGACCCCGGGATCGAAGAGACCCAGTACTTC
CASSKRDPGIEETQYF
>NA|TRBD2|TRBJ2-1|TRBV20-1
TGCAGTGCCGAGGGACTAGCGGGGGGGAGCTCCTACAATGAGCAGTTCTTC
CSAEGLAGGSSYNEQFF
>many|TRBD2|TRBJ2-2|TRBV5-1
TGTGCCAGCAGCCGACTAGCGGGGGGTCACACCGGGGAGCTGTTTTTT
CASSRLAGGHTGELFF
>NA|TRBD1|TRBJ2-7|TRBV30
TGTGCCTGGAAAGGTTGGGGACAGGGGGTATTCTACGAGCAGTACTTC
CAWKGWGQGVFYEQYF
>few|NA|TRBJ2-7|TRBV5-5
TGTGCCAGCAGCCCCCTTATCCGGGACTGGGACGAGCAGTACTTC
CASSPLIRDWDEQYF
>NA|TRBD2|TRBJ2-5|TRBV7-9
TGTGCCAGCAGCAAATCCGGGACTAGCGGGGGGGCCGAGACCCAGTACTTC
CASSKSGTSGGAETQYF
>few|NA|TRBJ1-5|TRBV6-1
TGTGCCACCGCTGGCCAGAGCAATCAACCCCAGCATTTT
CATAGQSNQPQHF
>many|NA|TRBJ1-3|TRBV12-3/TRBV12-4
TGTGCCAGCAGTCTTGGACAGCGGGCCACTCGAAACACCATATATTTT
CASSLGQRATRNTIYF
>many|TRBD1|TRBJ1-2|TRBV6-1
TGTGCCAGCAGTATGGGGACAGGAGATAATGGCTACACCTTC
CASSMGTGDNGYTF
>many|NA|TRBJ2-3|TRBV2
TGTGCCAGCAGTCCCGACAGGCTAAACACAGATACGCAGTATTTT
CASSPDRLNTDTQYF
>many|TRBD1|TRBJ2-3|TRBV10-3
TGTGCCATCAGTGATACCGGGACAGGGGTCACAGATACGCAGTATTTT
CAISDTGTGVTDTQYF
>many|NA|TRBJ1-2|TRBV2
TGTGCCAGCATTCCCGAAAGAGTGTCAGGGAACTATGGCTACACCTTC
CASIPERVSGNYGYTF
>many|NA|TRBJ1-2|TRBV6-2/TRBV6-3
TGTGCCAGCAGTTCCGGGACGTTCTATGGCTACACCTTC
CASSSGTFYGYTF
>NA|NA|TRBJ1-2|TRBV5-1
TGCGCCAGCAGCCCGGGGCCTAACCAAGGGGTAGGCTACACCTTC
CASSPGPNQGVGYTF